The next 4 T cell receptor beta chains were all read from a single sample in a study of early T cells in non-severe SARS-CoV-2 infection (dated by TCRdb to about 2021). Receptor libraries were prepared by 5' RACE. The sample was run on a NextSeq 500. TCRdb trimmed the raw reads at Q25, called clones with MiXCR and kept productive beta chains. Rows merge per CDR3 protein into single entries with the most common DNA and genes. This sample lists 30,000 to 45,000 distinct CDR3 sequences; around 3.9% were detected once. The ten top clones hold roughly 10% of the sample. The sequencing sample was made of whole blood. The receptor source for this set is an adult who was a healthcare worker with PCR-confirmed SARS-CoV-2 infection or an uninfected control (not recorded which).

This clonotype appeared many times. The genes are TRBV20-1 and TRBJ2-2; D possibly corresponds to TRBD1 (5 bases). V was shortened by 2 bases and J by 4 bases, with 5 bases between the two germline ends. From germline, CDR1 is DFQATT and CDR2 SNEGSKA (reference sequence). The CDR3 is 12 amino acids. CDR3 sequence (DNA): TGCAGTGCTAGACAGGGCACCGGGGAGCTGTTTTTT. Encoded protein: CSARQGTGELFF.

This clonotype showed up many times. The chain has TRBV20-1 and TRBJ2-3; 12 bases agree with TRBD2. CDR1 is DFQATT and CDR2 is SNEGSKA in the germline V gene (reference sequence). CDR3 size: 15 residues. J was trimmed by 6 bases and V by 7 bases; bases with no gene match: 11. The CDR3: CSVWASGRAGDTQYF. The CDR3 nucleotides are TGCAGTGTGTGGGCTAGCGGGAGGGCCGGGGATACGCAGTATTTT.

The rearrangement links TRBV11-1 to TRBJ2-3; TRBD2 aligns across 9 bases. CDR1 and CDR2 (germline): SGHAT, FQDESV (reference sequence). With 1 base clipped from V and 8 bases from J, the junction kept 7 bases outside the gene matches. The CDR3 loop spans 15 amino acids. The DNA for the CDR3 is TGTGCCAGCAGCTTAGACCTAGCGGGGTCCTCTACGCAGTATTTT. Protein: CASSLDLAGSSTQYF.

This clonotype was seen at least ten times. The chain has TRBV12-3 or TRBV12-4 and TRBJ2-5, with no clear D. The CDR3 has 11 amino acids. The ends were cut back, 5 bases at V and 2 bases at J, with 3 bases in the middle. In DNA form, the CDR3 reads TGTGCCAGCAGTCAGCAAGAGACCCAGTACTTC. Its protein is CASSQQETQYF.